Listed here are 16 T cell receptor beta chains from one sample, sequenced in a study of cytomegalovirus exposure and HLA in healthy donors. It was with 60 Vbeta and 13 Jbeta primers that the PCR ran. TCRdb keeps only in-frame clones here, not all; method: immunoSEQ multiplex PCR. The sample has some 120,000 clones, 75% to 80% seen once; the top ten hold more than 10%. What was sequenced was PBMCs. These receptors were obtained from a woman aged 35 to 49 in good health and CMV-seropositive.

This clone appeared a single time. This chain connects TRBV7-6 to TRBJ2-5; 7 bases align to TRBD1. CDR1 and CDR2 from the germline V gene are SGHVS and FNYEAQ. The CDR3 loop spans 13 amino acids. After removal of 4 bases from V and 3 bases from J, the junction contained 2 bases not matched to a gene. The CDR3 sequence is CASSYGTEETQYF. Written as DNA, the CDR3 is TGTGCCAGCAGCTACGGGACAGAAGAGACCCAGTACTTC. Supplemented by reference TRBV7-6 and TRBJ2-5, the full variable domain reads GAGVSQSPRYKVTKRGQDVALRCDPISGHVSLYWYRQALGQGPEFLTYFNYEAQQDKSGLPNDRFSAERPEGSISTLTIQRTEQRDSAMYRCASSYGTEETQYFGPGTRLLVL.

Only a few counts were recorded for this clone. This rearrangement joins TRBV6-1 to TRBJ1-5, with TRBD1 matching 9 bases. Germline CDR1 is MNHNS and CDR2 is SASEGT. Germline trimming cut 10 bases from V and 6 bases from J; bases unmatched to any gene: 13. This CDR3 contains 15 residues. CDR3 in amino acids: CAITAGTGFSQPQHF. The CDR3 DNA reads as TGTGCCATTACCGCCGGGACAGGGTTTAGTCAGCCCCAGCATTTT.

V usage is TRBV18 and J usage is TRBJ1-1; D not resolved. The V end was cut by 0 bases, the J end by 1 base, with 9 bases between. CDR3 size: 15 residues. The germline gives CDR1 KGHSH, CDR2 LQKENI. CDR3 DNA sequence: TGTGCCAGCTCACCACCGAACAGTTGGAACACTGAAGCTTTCTTT. This sequence encodes CASSPPNSWNTEAFF.

This clone was observed once. The chain combines TRBV4-1 with TRBJ1-2; a weak D match, TRBD1 (5 bases). CDR3 length: 15 residues. Per germline, CDR1 MGHRA and CDR2 YSYEKL. V was cut by 0 bases and J by 4 bases, with 12 bases left in between. In DNA form, the CDR3 reads TGCGCCAGCAGCCAAGAAAGGGGTGCCCTCTATGGCTACACCTTC. It is translated as CASSQERGALYGYTF.

This rearrangement joins TRBV9 to TRBJ1-4; D might be TRBD1 (5 bases). This CDR3 has 14 residues. Trimming cost V 3 bases and J 2 bases, with 8 bases left between them. Germline-derived CDR1 and CDR2 are SGDLS and YYNGEE. CDR3: CASSATATNEKLFF. Here the CDR3 DNA reads TGTGCCAGCAGCGCGACAGCTACTAATGAAAAACTGTTTTTT.

The CDR3 here is CASSPLRTEAFF. DNA of the CDR3: TGTGCCAGCAGCCCCTTGCGCACTGAAGCTTTCTTT. The chain combines TRBV5-8 with TRBJ1-1; D remains unclear. This CDR3 is built from 12 residues. The V end lost 4 bases, the J end lost 4 bases, and 8 bases lay between the germline ends. CDR1 is SGHTS, CDR2 YDEGEE, per germline.

The chain recombines TRBV7-9 with TRBJ1-2; 11 positions match TRBD1. V was pared by 3 bases and J by 6 bases, with 9 bases of the junction left unmatched. This CDR3 region has 16 residues. Germline V gene data show CDR1 as SEHNR and CDR2 as FQNEAQ (reference sequence). CDR3 DNA: TGTGCCAGCAGCTTGAGCATGGGGACAGGGGGAAATGGCTACACCTTC. The encoded protein is CASSLSMGTGGNGYTF.

This clone was seen once. This chain uses TRBV2 with TRBJ2-7; perhaps TRBD1 as D (5 bases). This CDR3 is built from 13 residues. Trimming cost V 5 bases and J 7 bases, with 15 bases left between them. Germline CDR1 reads SNHLY; CDR2 reads FYNNEI. The DNA for the CDR3 is TGTGCCAGCAGTCCAGGGCCGGGTGGAGAGCAGTACTTC. Translated, it gives CASSPGPGGEQYF.

V is TRBV5-1 and J is TRBJ2-5; TRBD1 agrees at 8 bases. The germline V gene encodes CDR1 SGHRS and CDR2 YFSETQ. V shed 6 bases and J 5 bases; nucleotides not matched to a gene: 9. The CDR3 has 14 amino acids. The DNA for the CDR3 is TGCGCCAGCACGACCCCGGGACAGGACGAGACCCAGTACTTC. Amino acid sequence: CASTTPGQDETQYF. The variable domain in full, completed from reference TRBV5-1 and TRBJ2-5, reads KAGVTQTPRYLIKTRGQQVTLSCSPISGHRSVSWYQQTPGQGLQFLFEYFSETQRNKGNFPGRFSGRQFSNSRSEMNVSTLELGDSALYLCASTTPGQDETQYFGPGTRLLVL.

The chain links TRBV6-6 to TRBJ1-3; D might be TRBD1 (5 bases). V lost 5 bases to trimming and J lost 4 bases, with 18 bases between them. The length of the CDR3 is 16 residues. From germline, CDR1 is MNHNY and CDR2 SVGAGI (reference sequence). CDR3 loop: CASSPNSRGGGNTIYF. The CDR3 DNA is TGTGCCAGCAGTCCAAACTCGAGGGGAGGGGGAAACACCATATATTTT.

In this sample, this clone turned up a few times. The V call is TRBV7-2, the J call TRBJ2-3; 11 bases line up with TRBD2. The CDR3 runs to 15 residues. The germline gives CDR1 SGHTA, CDR2 FQGNSA. The junction had 1 base not matched to a gene; V was cut back by 1 base and J by 4 bases. The CDR3 loop is CASSLGGLAADTQYF. As DNA, the CDR3 is TGTGCCAGCAGCTTAGGGGGACTAGCGGCAGATACGCAGTATTTT.

This chain links TRBV19 with TRBJ1-6; a weak D match, TRBD1 (5 bases). Germline CDR1 and CDR2: LNHDA and SQIVND (reference sequence). V shed 5 bases and J shed 9 bases, with 20 bases lying between them. The CDR3 has 16 residues. CDR3 loop: CASSPRGWGESSPLHF. The CDR3 coding sequence is TGTGCCAGTAGTCCCCGGGGGTGGGGTGAGAGTTCACCCCTCCACTTT.

This clone appeared a few times. V gene TRBV27 combines with J gene TRBJ1-3; D call uncertain. The CDR3 has 13 amino acids. V shed 4 bases and J shed 8 bases, with 12 bases lying between them. Per germline, CDR1 MNHEY and CDR2 SMNVEV (reference sequence). The CDR3 nucleotides read TGTGCCAGCAGTTCCGGTGGTCTGGACACCATATATTTT. Encoded protein: CASSSGGLDTIYF.

This clone appeared a single time. The chain couples TRBV2 to TRBJ1-4, with unresolved D. V gave up 8 bases and J gave up 4 bases, with 8 bases separating them. The CDR3 is 12 residues long. Germline CDR1 reads SNHLY; CDR2 reads FYNNEI. The CDR3 is CASSGSNEKLFF. CDR3 DNA: TGTGCCAGCTCGGGGAGTAATGAAAAACTGTTTTTT.

The rearrangement joins TRBV25-1 to TRBJ1-1, with 10 nucleotides matching TRBD1. CDR3 length equals 15 residues. Losses at the gene ends were 4 bases for V and 5 bases for J; bases not matched to a gene: 7. Germline V CDR1 and CDR2: MGHDK, SYGVNS. This chain's CDR3 is CASSAGQGLGTEAFF. The CDR3 coding sequence is TGTGCCAGCAGTGCGGGACAGGGGTTGGGGACTGAAGCTTTCTTT.

Written as DNA, the CDR3 is TGTGCCGGCGCACAGGTTGTTGAAGCTTTCTTT. Protein sequence: CAGAQVVEAFF. V usage is TRBV6-6 and J usage is TRBJ1-1, with a weak D call TRBD1 (5 bases). This CDR3 contains 11 residues. Trimming cost V 11 bases and J 7 bases, with 14 bases left between them. Germline assignment: CDR1 MNHNY and CDR2 SVGAGI (reference sequence).